One sample yielded the 19 T cell receptor beta chains listed below, sequenced in a study of PD-L1 blockade in urothelial cancer. TCRdb keeps only in-frame clones here, not all; method: immunoSEQ multiplex PCR. Among 50,000 or so clones listed, about 72% were seen once. Source: PBMCs, taken around atezolizumab (anti-PD-L1) treatment. The receptors stem from a man in his 70s with urothelial cancer.

V gene TRBV6-5 combines with J gene TRBJ2-2; 8 bases are a match to TRBD1. V shed 10 bases, J shed 1 base, and the junction held 2 bases outside the gene matches. CDR1 and CDR2 (germline): MNHEY, SVGAGI. The length of the CDR3 is 13 residues. DNA of the CDR3: TGTGCCAAAGGGACAGGGAACACCGGGGAGCTGTTTTTT. Its translation is CAKGTGNTGELFF.

The chain uses TRBV19 and TRBJ2-3, with TRBD1 matching over 8 bases. Germline trimming cut 2 bases from V and 3 bases from J; bases unmatched to any gene: 1. The CDR3 length is 14 residues. Germline V CDR1 and CDR2: LNHDA, SQIVND (reference sequence). DNA of the CDR3: TGTGCCAGTAGTATATGGGACAGGACAGATACGCAGTATTTT. Its translation: CASSIWDRTDTQYF.

This clone came up a few times. The V and J genes are TRBV10-3 and TRBJ2-5; TRBD1 matches at 11 bases. The CDR3 length is 15 residues. Germline V gives CDR1 ENHRY, CDR2 SYGVKD. Trimming took 4 bases from V and 4 from J; bases not matched to a gene: 5. The CDR3 DNA reads TGTGCCATCAGTGGGAGGGGACAGGGGGGAGAGACCCAGTACTTC. This encodes CAISGRGQGGETQYF.

V and J are TRBV7-3 and TRBJ2-6, with a possible D match to TRBD2 (5 bases). CDR1 is SGHTA and CDR2 is FQGTGA in the germline V gene. The length of the CDR3 is 15 residues. The V and J ends lost 5 bases and 4 bases respectively, with 12 bases between them. This CDR3 reads CASSPDLGGANVLTF. For the CDR3, the DNA is TGTGCCAGCAGCCCGGACTTGGGGGGGGCCAACGTCCTGACTTTC.

The chain uses TRBV14 and TRBJ2-1, with 7 bases matching TRBD2. The CDR3 covers 17 residues. The V gene's germline CDR1 is SGHDN and CDR2 FVKESK. V lost 2 bases and J lost 7; bases outside the gene matches: 14. CDR3 protein: CASSQSRSAGRRNEQFF. Here the CDR3 DNA reads TGTGCCAGCAGCCAAAGTAGGTCAGCGGGAAGGAGGAATGAGCAGTTCTTC.

The rearrangement joins TRBV7-6 to TRBJ1-1; 7 nucleotides agree with TRBD1. This CDR3 comprises 13 residues. From germline, CDR1 is SGHVS and CDR2 FNYEAQ. With V trimmed by 7 bases and J by 5 bases, 7 bases remained unmatched. For the CDR3, the DNA is TGTGCCAGCACAACAGGGGATCGTACTGAAGCTTTCTTT. Translating gives CASTTGDRTEAFF. The full variable domain, rest sourced from reference TRBV7-6 and TRBJ1-1, is GAGVSQSPRYKVTKRGQDVALRCDPISGHVSLYWYRQALGQGPEFLTYFNYEAQQDKSGLPNDRFSAERPEGSISTLTIQRTEQRDSAMYRCASTTGDRTEAFFGQGTRLTVV.

V is TRBV6-5 and J is TRBJ1-5, with 8 bases lining up with TRBD1. Trimming cost V 2 bases and J 9 bases; bases outside gene matches: 6. Germline lookup yields CDR1 MNHEY and CDR2 SVGAGI. This CDR3 has 14 residues. CDR3 protein: CASSYRQGNVPQHF. The CDR3 DNA reads as TGTGCCAGCAGTTACAGACAGGGGAACGTGCCCCAGCATTTT.

This chain joins TRBV7-3 and TRBJ2-6; no firm D call. Trimming shortened V by 4 bases and J by 4 bases, and 8 bases separated the two germline ends. The CDR3 sequence is 14 residues long. Germline CDR1 SGHTA, CDR2 FQGTGA. The CDR3 sequence is CASSSTGGANVLTF. CDR3 nucleotides: TGTGCCAGCAGCTCAACCGGGGGGGCCAACGTCCTGACTTTC.

This clone was detected only once. V is TRBV5-4 and J is TRBJ2-1; a possible D gene is TRBD2 (7 bases). Trimming cost V 4 bases and J 12 bases, with 35 bases left between them. The V gene's germline CDR1 is SGHNT and CDR2 YYREEE (reference sequence). The CDR3 covers 19 residues. The CDR3 DNA is TGTGCCAGCAGCAATACAGGGAGTGGAGCGCGACTAGCCGGGATGGGGCAGTTCTTC. Translation: CASSNTGSGARLAGMGQFF.

The V call is TRBV27, the J call TRBJ2-6; no firm D call. CDR3 size: 14 residues. Trimming left V 5 bases short and J 2 bases short, with 7 bases between. The V gene's germline CDR1 is MNHEY and CDR2 SMNVEV (reference sequence). The CDR3 region is CASSPLAGANVLTF. CDR3 nucleotides: TGTGCCAGCAGTCCCTTAGCTGGGGCCAACGTCCTGACTTTC. Filled out from reference TRBV27 and TRBJ2-6, the complete variable domain reads EAQVTQNPRYLITVTGKKLTVTCSQNMNHEYMSWYRQDPGLGLRQIYYSMNVEVTDKGDVPEGYKVSRKEKRNFPLILESPSPNQTSLYFCASSPLAGANVLTFGAGSRLTVL.

This clone has a single count. J is TRBJ2-1 and V is TRBV11-2, with 8 bases that match TRBD1. The CDR3 totals 12 residues. Trimming removed 11 bases from V and 6 bases from J; junction bases left unmatched: 6. Germline V gene sequence: CDR1 SGHAT, CDR2 FQNNGV. CDR3 sequence reads: CASRGRVNEQFF. CDR3 DNA sequence: TGTGCCTCCAGGGGGCGCGTCAATGAGCAGTTCTTC.

This clone was observed once. In DNA, the CDR3 is TGTGCCAGCATGAGAATGACAGGGCGGAACACTGAAGCTTTCTTT. It codes for CASMRMTGRNTEAFF. The chain joins TRBV28 to TRBJ1-1; 7 positions match TRBD1. The germline CDR1 and CDR2 sequences are MDHEN and SYDVKM. The junction had 9 bases not matched to a gene; V was cut back by 7 bases and J by 1 base. The CDR3 covers 15 residues.

The rearrangement joins TRBV2 to TRBJ1-1, with TRBD1 identical over 9 bases. After removal of 6 bases from V and 5 bases from J, the junction contained 10 bases not matched to a gene. Germline assignment: CDR1 SNHLY and CDR2 FYNNEI. This CDR3 is built from 15 residues. CDR3 sequence: CASRANRGRETEAFF. The CDR3 DNA reads as TGTGCCAGCAGAGCAAACAGGGGGCGAGAGACTGAAGCTTTCTTT.

This chain connects TRBV5-1 to TRBJ2-1; 9 nucleotides align to TRBD1. Germline CDR1 is SGHRS and CDR2 is YFSETQ. The CDR3 length is 14 residues. The V gene end was trimmed by 9 bases and the J gene end by 6 bases; junction bases not matched to a gene: 10. CDR3 residues: CATSGQGVGNEQFF. The CDR3 bases are TGCGCCACCTCGGGACAGGGCGTGGGCAATGAGCAGTTCTTC. The whole variable domain, remainder taken from reference TRBV5-1 and TRBJ2-1, is KAGVTQTPRYLIKTRGQQVTLSCSPISGHRSVSWYQQTPGQGLQFLFEYFSETQRNKGNFPGRFSGRQFSNSRSEMNVSTLELGDSALYLCATSGQGVGNEQFFGPGTRLTVL.

This clone turned up a few times. This sequence joins TRBV7-3 and TRBJ1-1, with D possibly matching TRBD1 (6 bases). Per the germline V gene, CDR1 is SGHTA and CDR2 is FQGTGA. V dropped 1 base and J dropped 6 bases, with 18 bases sitting between them. This CDR3 has 16 amino acids. The CDR3 DNA sequence: TGTGCCAGCAGCTTAAGTCCGGCAGGGGAAAGGTCTGAAGCTTTCTTT. Translation: CASSLSPAGERSEAFF.

This chain connects TRBV11-3 to TRBJ2-1; TRBD1 agrees at 7 bases. Germline V lookup: CDR1 SGHNT, CDR2 YENEEA. The V segment lost 1 base and the J segment 13 bases; nucleotides outside the gene matches: 25. The CDR3 extends over 19 amino acids. This chain's CDR3 is CASSLGAWEAQGRREPQFF. CDR3 sequence (DNA): TGTGCCAGCAGCTTAGGGGCTTGGGAAGCACAGGGGCGCAGAGAGCCACAGTTCTTC.

CDR3 sequence: CASSGQRNTEAFF. The DNA of the CDR3 is TGTGCCAGCAGCGGGCAAAGGAACACTGAAGCTTTCTTT. The chain carries TRBV7-3 and TRBJ1-1, with unresolved D. The V end was cut by 5 bases, the J end by 1 base, with 8 bases between. The CDR3 totals 13 residues. From germline, CDR1 is SGHTA and CDR2 FQGTGA.

The J gene is TRBJ1-1, the V gene TRBV5-4; the match to TRBD1 covers 8 bases. Germline V gives CDR1 SGHNT, CDR2 YYREEE (reference sequence). The J segment lost 0 bases and the V segment lost 3 bases, leaving 1 base of the junction unmatched. The CDR3 covers 14 residues. The CDR3: CASSWTGMNTEAFF. CDR3 nucleotides: TGTGCCAGCAGCTGGACAGGGATGAACACTGAAGCTTTCTTT.

The genes are TRBV18 and TRBJ2-2; 10 nucleotides line up with TRBD1. Germline trimming cut 3 bases from V and 6 bases from J; bases unmatched to any gene: 7. The CDR3 is made up of 16 amino acids. Germline CDR1 KGHSH, CDR2 LQKENI. The CDR3 DNA reads TGTGCCAGCTCACCTCCCGGGACAGGGGCATCCGGGGAGCTGTTTTTT. Translated, it gives CASSPPGTGASGELFF.